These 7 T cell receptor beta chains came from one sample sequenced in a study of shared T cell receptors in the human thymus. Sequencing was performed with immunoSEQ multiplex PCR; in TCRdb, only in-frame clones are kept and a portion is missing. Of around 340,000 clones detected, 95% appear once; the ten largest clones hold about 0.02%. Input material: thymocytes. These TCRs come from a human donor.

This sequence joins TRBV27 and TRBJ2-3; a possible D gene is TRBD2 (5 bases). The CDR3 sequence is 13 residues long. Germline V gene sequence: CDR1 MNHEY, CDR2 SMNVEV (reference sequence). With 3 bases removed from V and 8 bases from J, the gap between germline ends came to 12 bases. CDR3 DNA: TGTGCCAGCAGTTTGAGGGCCCGGGCTACGCAGTATTTT. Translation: CASSLRARATQYF.

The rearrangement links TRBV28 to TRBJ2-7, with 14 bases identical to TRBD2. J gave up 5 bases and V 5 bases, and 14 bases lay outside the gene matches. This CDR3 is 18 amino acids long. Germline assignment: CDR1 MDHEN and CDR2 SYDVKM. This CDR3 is CASSPSIFGLAGGHEQYF. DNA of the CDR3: TGTGCCAGCAGTCCGTCTATCTTTGGACTAGCGGGAGGACACGAGCAGTACTTC. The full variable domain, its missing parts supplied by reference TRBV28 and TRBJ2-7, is DVKVTQSSRYLVKRTGEKVFLECVQDMDHENMFWYRQDPGLGLRLIYFSYDVKMKEKGDIPEGYSVSREKKERFSLILESASTNQTSMYLCASSPSIFGLAGGHEQYFGPGTRLTVT.

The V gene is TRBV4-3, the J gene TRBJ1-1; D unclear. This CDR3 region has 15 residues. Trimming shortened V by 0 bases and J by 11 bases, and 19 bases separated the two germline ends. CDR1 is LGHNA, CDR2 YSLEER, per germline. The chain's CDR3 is CASSQDFSSGMEAFF. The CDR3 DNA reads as TGCGCCAGCAGCCAAGATTTTTCGTCGGGGATGGAGGCTTTCTTT.

CDR3 DNA sequence: TGTGCCAGCAGGGATCGACGGAGCAATCAGCCCCAGCATTTT. It translates to CASRDRRSNQPQHF. The V call is TRBV28, the J call TRBJ1-5; no reliable D call. CDR1 is MDHEN and CDR2 is SYDVKM in the germline V gene. V lost 6 bases to trimming and J lost 1 base, with 10 bases between them. The CDR3 is 14 amino acids.

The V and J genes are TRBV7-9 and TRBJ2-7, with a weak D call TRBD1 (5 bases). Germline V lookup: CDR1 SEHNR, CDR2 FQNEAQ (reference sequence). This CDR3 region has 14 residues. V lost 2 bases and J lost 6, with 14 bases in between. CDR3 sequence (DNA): TGTGCCAGCAGCTTATCTGGTGGGGCTCGCGAGCAGTACTTC. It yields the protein CASSLSGGAREQYF. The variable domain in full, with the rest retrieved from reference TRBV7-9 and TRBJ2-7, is DTGVSQNPRHKITKRGQNVTFRCDPISEHNRLYWYRQTLGQGPEFLTYFQNEAQLEKSRLLSDRFSAERPKGSFSTLEIQRTEQGDSAMYLCASSLSGGAREQYFGPGTRLTVT.

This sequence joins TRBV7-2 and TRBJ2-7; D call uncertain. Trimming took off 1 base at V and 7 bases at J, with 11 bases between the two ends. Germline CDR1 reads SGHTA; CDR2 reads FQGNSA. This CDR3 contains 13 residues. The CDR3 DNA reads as TGTGCCAGCAGCTTAGGGCTGAACTGGGAGCAGTACTTC. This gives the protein CASSLGLNWEQYF.

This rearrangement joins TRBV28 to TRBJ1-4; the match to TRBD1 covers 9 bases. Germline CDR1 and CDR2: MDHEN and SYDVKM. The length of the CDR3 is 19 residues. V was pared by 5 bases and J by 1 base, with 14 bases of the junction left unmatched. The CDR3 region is CASSRLAPRQGGTNEKLFF. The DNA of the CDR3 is TGTGCCAGCAGTCGTTTGGCCCCCCGACAGGGGGGAACTAATGAAAAACTGTTTTTT.